The source of this T cell receptor beta chain is a study of pediatric ulcerative colitis. With 4 bases clipped from V and 7 bases from J, the junction kept 1 base outside the gene matches. CDR3 length: 12 amino acids. Germline CDR1 SQVTM, CDR2 ANQGSEA. Measured with immunoSEQ multiplex PCR; TCRdb has only the in-frame clones, and not every one. This sample has about 32,000 clones, with approximately 78% found just once. This TCR derives from a boy aged 5-17 years with severe ulcerative colitis. Sample: blood. The rearrangement links TRBV29-1 to TRBJ1-4; 9 bases map to TRBD1. The CDR3 loop is CSVVDRGEKLFF. In DNA form, the CDR3 reads TGCAGCGTTGTGGACAGGGGTGAAAAACTGTTTTTT.